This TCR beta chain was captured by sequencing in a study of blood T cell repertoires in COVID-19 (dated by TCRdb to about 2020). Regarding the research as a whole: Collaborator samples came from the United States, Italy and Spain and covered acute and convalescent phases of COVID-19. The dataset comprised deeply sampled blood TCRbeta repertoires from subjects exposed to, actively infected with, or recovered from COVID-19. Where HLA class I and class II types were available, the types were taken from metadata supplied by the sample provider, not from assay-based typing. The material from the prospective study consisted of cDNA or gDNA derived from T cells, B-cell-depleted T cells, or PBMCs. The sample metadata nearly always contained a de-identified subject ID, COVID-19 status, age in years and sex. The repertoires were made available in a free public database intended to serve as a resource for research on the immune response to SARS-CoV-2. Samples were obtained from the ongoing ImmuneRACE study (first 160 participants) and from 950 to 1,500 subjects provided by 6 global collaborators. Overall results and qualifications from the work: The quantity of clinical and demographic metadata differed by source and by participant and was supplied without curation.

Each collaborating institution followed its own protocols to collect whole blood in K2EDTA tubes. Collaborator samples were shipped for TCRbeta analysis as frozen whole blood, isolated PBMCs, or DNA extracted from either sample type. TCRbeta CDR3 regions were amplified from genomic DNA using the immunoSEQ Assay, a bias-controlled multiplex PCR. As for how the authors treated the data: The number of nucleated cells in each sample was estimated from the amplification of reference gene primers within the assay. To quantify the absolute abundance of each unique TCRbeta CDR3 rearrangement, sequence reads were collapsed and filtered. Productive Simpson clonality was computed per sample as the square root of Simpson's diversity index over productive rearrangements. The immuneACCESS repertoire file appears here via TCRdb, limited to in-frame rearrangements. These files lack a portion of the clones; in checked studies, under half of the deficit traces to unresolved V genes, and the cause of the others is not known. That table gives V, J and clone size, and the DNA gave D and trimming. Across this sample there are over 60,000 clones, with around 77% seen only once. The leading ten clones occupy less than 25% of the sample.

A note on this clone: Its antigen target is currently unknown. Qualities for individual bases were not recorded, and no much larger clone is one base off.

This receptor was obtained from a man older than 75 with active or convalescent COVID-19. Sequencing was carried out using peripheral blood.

The CDR3 region reads CASRPGHSMNTEAFF. The nucleotide sequence is given as TGTGCCAGCAGGCCGGGACACTCGATGAACACTGAAGCTTTCTTT. This chain is built from TRBV6-5 and TRBJ1-1; TRBD1 might be the D gene, on 6 matching bases. The CDR3 numbers 15 residues from cysteine through phenylalanine. The entry retains the CDR3 DNA only, 45 bases that are in frame from base 1. V lost 6 bases and J lost 0 bases; the stretch between them is 14 bases long. Reading the germline V gene gives CDR1 MNHEY and CDR2 SVGAGI.